The clone carrying this T cell receptor beta chain was picked up a small number of times. Produced via immunoSEQ multiplex PCR; TCRdb's table is partial and in-frame only. Of around 80,000 clones listed, 70% to 90% were seen once; the top ten hold approximately 11%. This record comes from a study of T cell responses to AZD1222 COVID-19 vaccine. This receptor was obtained from an adult in good health. Sequencing used peripheral blood, obtained on day 0 of AZD1222 vaccination.

The CDR3 spells CASSLPTGEETQYF. The DNA of the CDR3 is TGTGCCAGCAGCTTGCCGACAGGAGAAGAGACCCAGTACTTC. The chain employs TRBV5-4 and TRBJ2-5, with TRBD1 as a possible D gene (6 bases). The CDR3 is made up of 14 amino acids. CDR1 and CDR2 from the germline V gene are SGHNT and YYREEE (reference sequence). The V and J ends lost 1 base and 3 bases respectively, with 10 bases between them.